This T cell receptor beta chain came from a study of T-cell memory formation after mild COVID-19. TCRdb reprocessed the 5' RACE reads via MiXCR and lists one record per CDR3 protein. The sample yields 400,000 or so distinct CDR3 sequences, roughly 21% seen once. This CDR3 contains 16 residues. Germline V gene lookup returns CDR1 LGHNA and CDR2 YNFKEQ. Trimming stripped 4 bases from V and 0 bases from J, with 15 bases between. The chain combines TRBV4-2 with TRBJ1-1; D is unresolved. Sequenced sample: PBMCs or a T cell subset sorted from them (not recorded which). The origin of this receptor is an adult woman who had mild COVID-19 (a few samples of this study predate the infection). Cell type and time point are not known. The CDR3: CASSPFHRNMNTEAFF. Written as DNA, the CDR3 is TGTGCCAGCAGCCCCTTCCACCGAAACATGAACACTGAAGCTTTCTTT.